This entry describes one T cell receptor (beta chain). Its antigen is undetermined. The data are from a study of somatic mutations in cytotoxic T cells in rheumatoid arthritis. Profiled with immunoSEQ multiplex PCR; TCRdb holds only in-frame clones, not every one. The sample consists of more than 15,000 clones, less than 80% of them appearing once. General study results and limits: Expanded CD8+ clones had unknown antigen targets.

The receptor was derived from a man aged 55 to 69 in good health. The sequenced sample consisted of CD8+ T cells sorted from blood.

The CDR3 nucleotides are TGTGCCAGCAGTCTGACCGGGACAGGGGTCGACGAGCAGTACTTC. Its translation: CASSLTGTGVDEQYF. The gene calls are TRBV6-5 and TRBJ2-7, with TRBD1 identical over 10 bases. With V trimmed by 5 bases and J by 5 bases, 9 bases remained unmatched. Germline V gives CDR1 MNHEY, CDR2 SVGAGI. The CDR3 totals 15 residues.